This T cell receptor (beta chain) was recovered during a study of identical twins. Overall study findings and caveats: Excess low generation probability was seen in twin-shared out-of-frame alpha sequences. Out-of-frame beta chain sequences displayed weaker excess sharing between twins. Out-of-frame TCR alpha sharing observed in monozygotic twins exceeded model estimates.

In regard to this clonotype: The antigen remains undetermined.

Template switching added a universal primer site; cDNA carried unique molecular identifiers. MiXCR, applied by TCRdb to the 5' RACE reads, yields one record per CDR3 protein. The repertoire has about 250,000 distinct CDR3 sequences, over 12% of them found once; the top ten carry approximately 8.2%. Trimming cost V 6 bases and J 6 bases; bases outside gene matches: 11. The CDR3 sequence is 15 residues long. Germline assignment: CDR1 LNHDA and CDR2 SQIVND (reference sequence). V is TRBV19 and J is TRBJ2-1; 7 positions agree with TRBD1. The sequenced sample was memory (CD45RO+) T cells sorted from blood. The receptor was derived from a woman aged 18 to 35 in good health. The CDR3 coding sequence is TGTGCCAGTAGCCCGGGACAGTTTACCCTCAATGAGCAGTTCTTC. This encodes CASSPGQFTLNEQFF.